This T cell receptor beta chain was identified during a study of identical twins. The trim removed 0 bases at V and 5 bases at J, leaving 1 base unmatched. The CDR3 runs to 15 residues. The germline CDR1 and CDR2 sequences are SGHRS and YFSETQ. TCRdb analysed the 5' RACE reads with MiXCR anew, one entry per CDR3 protein. The sample has roughly 710,000 distinct CDR3 sequences, approximately 6% seen once. This clonotype was seen a handful of times. Sequences were obtained from naive T cells sorted from blood. This receptor was taken from a man younger than 35 in good health. V is TRBV5-1 and J is TRBJ2-1, with 11 bases lining up with TRBD2. CDR3 in DNA: TGCGCCAGCAGCTTGGCACTAGCGGGAGACAATGAGCAGTTCTTC. This sequence encodes CASSLALAGDNEQFF.